This T cell receptor beta chain emerged from a study of T cells after yellow fever vaccination. Findings and caveats of the study: Only a minor proportion of clonotypes was detected across both CD4 and CD8 compartments.

Using its own MiXCR run on the 5' RACE reads, TCRdb lists one record per CDR3 protein. The table records 100,000 or so distinct CDR3 sequences, about 8.2% of them present only once. The sequence was obtained from a man in his late teens or twenties who received the YFV17D yellow fever vaccine. The sample was CD8+ T cells not binding an NS4B(214-222) dextramer, sorted from PBMCs, taken more than 13 days after the first yellow fever vaccination.

The DNA for the CDR3 is TGTGCCAGCAGCCCCCGGGAGGGTCTGCTAACGGGGGAGCTGTTTTTT. Its protein is CASSPREGLLTGELFF. This chain uses TRBV7-2 with TRBJ2-2; 8 bases fit TRBD2. This CDR3 comprises 16 residues. Germline V gene data show CDR1 as SGHTA and CDR2 as FQGNSA. The V segment lost 5 bases and the J segment 8 bases; nucleotides outside the gene matches: 13.